One TCR beta chain is described in this entry. Its antigen is not yet known. Qualities for individual bases were not recorded, and no much larger clone is one base off. The library relied on the immunoSEQ multiplex PCR assay. Held by TCRdb, this immuneACCESS table contains in-frame sequences only and omits some clones. Under half of the omission traces to an unresolved V gene where checked; the cause of the rest is unknown. Counted in this sample were 75,000 to 95,000 clones; roughly 80% of them appeared once. Around 25% of the sample is held by the ten biggest clonotypes. Focal radiation therapy combined with CTLA-4 blockade (ipilimumab) was tested in patients with chemo-refractory metastatic non-small-cell lung cancer. Based on the germline V gene (reference sequence), the CDR1 and CDR2 sequences are SGHKS and YYEKEE. Between the V and J ends, shortened by 1 base and 0 bases respectively, the junction contains 7 bases. From the cysteine up to the phenylalanine, the CDR3 has a length of 15 residues. Only CDR3 DNA remains: 45 bases, in frame from the first base.

This entry is derived from a study of radiotherapy plus CTLA-4 blockade in lung cancer (dated by TCRdb to 2017 to 2018). Study-wide context: Objective responses occurred in about 19% of enrolled patients, and under 40% achieved disease control.

What the research found in general, with its limitations: After treatment with radiotherapy and ipilimumab, TCR clones that came from tumors expanded in the peripheral blood. Increased serum interferon-beta after radiation, together with early dynamic changes in blood T cell clones, were reported to be the strongest predictors of response.

The chain is made from TRBV5-5 and TRBJ1-4; the D region possibly corresponds to TRBD1 (5 bases align). The clonotype originates from a human donor with non-small cell lung cancer that progressed on radiotherapy plus ipilimumab. The starting material was peripheral blood, obtained from a patient treated with radiotherapy plus ipilimumab. The sequenced DNA: TGTGCCAGCAGCTTGCAGGGAGCAACTAATGAAAAACTGTTTTTT. Its coded protein is CASSLQGATNEKLFF.